This T cell receptor (beta chain) was identified in a study of identifying expanded T cells in peripheral blood. Study outcomes and limitations: Technical replicates showed approximately 1.2 changed clones; around two weeks around 15; four weeks 19. Clone count variance between roughly 2-week samples rose with total template count.

Trimming took 5 bases from V and 4 from J; bases not matched to a gene: 10. The CDR3 is 15 amino acids. The germline CDR1 and CDR2 sequences are MRHNA and SNTAGT. The table came from immunoSEQ multiplex PCR; TCRdb's copy has only in-frame clones and leaves some out. Here the sample spans 95,000 to 100,000 clones, 70% to 90% being singletons. Collection occurred without any documented infections or immune events in donors. As for this clone: Antigen specificity is unknown.

The TCR sequence derives from a person between 18 and 75 years old in good health. The sequenced material came from blood. This chain uses TRBV6-4 with TRBJ1-1; 7 positions match TRBD1. The CDR3 reads CASSRDRAGGTEAFF. The CDR3 DNA follows: TGTGCCAGCAGTCGCGACAGGGCCGGCGGCACTGAAGCTTTCTTT.